This T cell receptor (beta chain) came from a study of T cells after yellow fever vaccination. This clonotype was recorded at least ten times. Trimming removed 4 bases at V and 4 bases at J, with 7 bases between. CDR1 is MGHRA, CDR2 YSYEKL, per germline. The CDR3 is made up of 12 amino acids. In TCRdb, the 5' RACE reads were re-called with MiXCR into one record per CDR3 protein. The profile covers around 340,000 distinct CDR3 sequences, with around an eighth appearing a single time and around 3% taken by the ten largest. The material sequenced was CD4+ T cells sorted from PBMCs, taken 15 days after the yellow fever booster vaccination. The receptor was isolated from a man in his late teens or twenties who received the YFV17D yellow fever vaccine. The chain uses TRBV4-1 and TRBJ1-2; D is uncertain. The CDR3 DNA reads as TGCGCCAGCAGCCGAGATGGCTATGGCTACACCTTC. This codes for CASSRDGYGYTF.